The 25 T cell receptor beta chains given below trace back to one sample, sequenced in a study of blood T cell repertoires in COVID-19. Repertoires were generated with immunoSEQ multiplex PCR, while TCRdb's copy carries only in-frame clones and drops some. This sample carries a few hundred thousand clones, about 89% of them seen once, and the ten largest clones take around 0.88%. The specimen sequenced was peripheral blood. These receptors were obtained from a man between 25 and 39 years old with acute or convalescent COVID-19.

This clone was found once. V and J are TRBV28 and TRBJ2-7; TRBD1 is a possible D gene (6 bases). V lost 9 bases, J lost 6 bases, and 24 bases lay in between. The CDR3 length is 15 residues. The V gene's germline CDR1 is MDHEN and CDR2 SYDVKM. The CDR3 nucleotides are TGTGCCAGTACAACGGAGACAGGCCCTTCCGTCGAGCAGTACTTC. Translating it yields CASTTETGPSVEQYF.

This chain links TRBV30 with TRBJ1-2; D gene uncertain. The CDR3 length is 13 residues. With 3 bases removed from V and 2 bases from J, the gap between germline ends came to 10 bases. The V gene's germline CDR1 is GTSNPN and CDR2 SVGIG (reference sequence). This chain's CDR3 is CAWSSQANYGYTF. CDR3 coding DNA: TGTGCCTGGAGCTCCCAGGCGAACTATGGCTACACCTTC.

The chain couples TRBV7-2 to TRBJ2-7; perhaps TRBD2 as D (5 bases). The germline CDR1 and CDR2 sequences are SGHTA and FQGNSA. The CDR3 is 17 amino acids. V was cut by 1 base and J by 3 bases, with 19 bases left in between. CDR3 sequence reads: CASSLGGRAGDFYEQYF. The DNA of the CDR3 is TGTGCCAGCAGCTTAGGAGGGCGGGCAGGAGATTTCTACGAGCAGTACTTC.

The V and J genes are TRBV19 and TRBJ1-1; 7 bases match TRBD1. CDR3 size: 12 residues. Germline values: CDR1 LNHDA, CDR2 SQIVND (reference sequence). V shed 10 bases and J 1 base; nucleotides not matched to a gene: 3. The CDR3 loop reads CATRQGNTEAFF. For the CDR3, the DNA is TGTGCCACTAGACAGGGGAACACTGAAGCTTTCTTT.

Note on this clone: Other DNA sequences of this sample code for an identical CDR3. The chain couples TRBV7-9 to TRBJ2-2; the D is unclear. Germline values: CDR1 SEHNR, CDR2 FQNEAQ (reference sequence). V dropped 3 bases and J dropped 6 bases, with 5 bases sitting between them. This CDR3 spans 12 amino acids. In DNA form, the CDR3 reads TGTGCCAGCAGCTTCGGTGCCGGGGAGCTGTTTTTT. Translation gives CASSFGAGELFF.

This rearrangement joins TRBV6-1 to TRBJ2-7; D is perhaps TRBD2 (7 bases). The CDR3 length is 18 residues. The V and J ends lost 2 bases and 9 bases respectively, with 29 bases between them. Germline assignment: CDR1 MNHNS and CDR2 SASEGT. The CDR3 region has the DNA TGTGCCAGCAGTGAAAGCTACCTGAGGGGGGGGCTCTACCTCGGGCAGTACTTC. Its translation is CASSESYLRGGLYLGQYF.

The chain carries TRBV28 and TRBJ1-5; 7 nucleotides align to TRBD1. This CDR3 is built from 14 residues. V lost 5 bases, J lost 3 bases, and 4 bases stayed unmatched. Per germline, CDR1 MDHEN and CDR2 SYDVKM. CDR3 sequence: CASSGDRYNQPQHF. CDR3 DNA: TGTGCCAGCAGTGGGGACAGATACAATCAGCCCCAGCATTTT.

The chain couples TRBV12-3 or TRBV12-4 to TRBJ1-1; D not resolved. CDR3 length: 12 amino acids. V lost 6 bases, J lost 6 bases, and 11 bases lay in between. The CDR3: CASSRIAPEAFF. In DNA, the CDR3 is TGTGCCAGCAGCCGCATAGCCCCTGAAGCTTTCTTT.

This chain uses TRBV2 with TRBJ2-5, with 11 bases that match TRBD1. Trimming at V came to 8 bases and at J to 2 bases, leaving 7 bases not matched to a gene. The CDR3 sequence is 15 residues long. CDR1 SNHLY and CDR2 FYNNEI come from the germline V gene. CDR3 DNA: TGTGCCAGCGCACCGGGACAGGGGGTTCAAGAGACCCAGTACTTC. It translates to CASAPGQGVQETQYF.

The chain joins TRBV28 to TRBJ2-7; TRBD1 might be the D (5 bases). CDR1 MDHEN and CDR2 SYDVKM come from the germline V gene. V dropped 5 bases and J dropped 8 bases, with 10 bases sitting between them. The CDR3 is 11 residues long. CDR3 in amino acids: CASSIQDKQYF. In nucleotides, the CDR3 is TGTGCCAGCAGTATACAGGATAAGCAGTACTTC.

This clone appeared once. V usage is TRBV11-1 and J usage is TRBJ2-7; D might be TRBD1 (6 bases). Between the trimmed V and J ends, which lost 0 bases and 2 bases, there was a span of 17 bases. The CDR3 loop spans 17 amino acids. Germline V gives CDR1 SGHAT, CDR2 FQDESV (reference sequence). CDR3 sequence reads: CASSLALRGLPPYEQYF. The CDR3 DNA follows: TGTGCCAGCAGCTTAGCGCTAAGGGGGTTGCCTCCCTACGAGCAGTACTTC.

On this clone: This specimen includes other DNA sequences encoding the same CDR3. The V call is TRBV11-2, the J call TRBJ1-6, with 9 bases matching TRBD1. V was pared by 4 bases and J by 7 bases, with 8 bases of the junction left unmatched. From germline, CDR1 is SGHAT and CDR2 FQNNGV. This CDR3 is built from 16 residues. The chain's CDR3 is CASSSHRQGGNSPLHF. For the CDR3, the DNA is TGTGCCAGCAGCTCCCACCGACAGGGGGGAAATTCACCCCTCCACTTT.

The CDR3 loop reads CASSEQQGSNYGYTF. The DNA of the CDR3 is TGTGCCAGCAGTGAACAACAGGGGTCTAACTATGGCTACACCTTC. The chain is built from TRBV2 and TRBJ1-2; 7 nucleotides line up with TRBD1. With V trimmed by 2 bases and J by 0 bases, 3 bases remained unmatched. CDR1 SNHLY and CDR2 FYNNEI come from the germline V gene. This CDR3 region has 15 residues.

J is TRBJ1-5 and V is TRBV4-2; maybe TRBD1 (6 bases). The CDR3 length is 15 residues. Trimming took 0 bases from V and 7 from J, leaving 13 bases between them. Germline CDR1 is LGHNA and CDR2 is YNFKEQ. The CDR3 is CASSQDRGEGQPQHF. The CDR3 region has the DNA TGTGCCAGCAGCCAAGACAGGGGTGAGGGCCAGCCCCAGCATTTT.

The chain joins TRBV10-2 to TRBJ1-5; possibly TRBD1 for D (5 bases). The germline V gene encodes CDR1 WSHSY and CDR2 SAAADI. The CDR3 length is 14 residues. V lost 0 bases and J lost 9, with 12 bases in between. CDR3 DNA: TGCGCCAGCAGTGAGTCGCAGGGCCTCTGGCCCCAGCATTTT. Amino acids: CASSESQGLWPQHF.

CDR3 DNA: TGCGCCAGCAGCGTCTACCCGACAGGGATGAACACTGAAGCTTTCTTT. Its translation is CASSVYPTGMNTEAFF. The chain recombines TRBV5-1 with TRBJ1-1; TRBD1 matches 7 bases. This CDR3 comprises 16 residues. From germline, CDR1 is SGHRS and CDR2 YFSETQ. V lost 4 bases to trimming and J lost 0 bases; unmatched junction nucleotides: 9.

Here the CDR3 DNA reads TGTGCCAGCAGTTTCTTCTCGTTGGGTACGGGGGGCCTGAACACTGAAGCTTTCTTT. Protein: CASSFFSLGTGGLNTEAFF. The rearrangement links TRBV28 to TRBJ1-1; tentatively, D is TRBD1 (6 bases). The CDR3 runs to 19 residues. Looked up from germline, CDR1 is MDHEN and CDR2 is SYDVKM. Trimming shortened V by 3 bases and J by 0 bases, and 23 bases separated the two germline ends.

This sequence joins TRBV5-6 and TRBJ1-1; D perhaps matches TRBD1 (5 bases). The CDR3 loop spans 13 amino acids. V shed 8 bases and J shed 6 bases, with 17 bases lying between them. Germline loops: CDR1 SGHDT, CDR2 YYEEEE. The DNA of the CDR3 is TGTGCCAGTGGAGGGCAGGGTAGCGCTGAAGCTTTCTTT. Its translation is CASGGQGSAEAFF.

Only one count was recorded for this clone. This chain joins TRBV28 and TRBJ1-2; 7 positions agree with TRBD1. The trim removed 2 bases at V and 7 bases at J, leaving 4 bases unmatched. CDR1 is MDHEN, CDR2 SYDVKM, per germline. The CDR3 sequence is 13 residues long. The DNA for the CDR3 is TGTGCCAGCAGTTTAAGGGGGCGCTCTGGCTACACCTTC. Translation: CASSLRGRSGYTF.

The chain links TRBV7-2 to TRBJ2-3, with 7 positions matching TRBD1. Germline lookup yields CDR1 SGHTA and CDR2 FQGNSA. The junction had 5 bases not matched to a gene; V was cut back by 3 bases and J by 2 bases. The CDR3 consists of 15 residues. The CDR3 nucleotides are TGTGCCAGCAGCTTTCGACAGGGCCCCACAGATACGCAGTATTTT. As protein: CASSFRQGPTDTQYF.

This clone appeared a few times. This rearrangement joins TRBV28 to TRBJ1-4, with TRBD1 matching over 7 bases. V shed 4 bases, J shed 8 bases, and the junction held 7 bases outside the gene matches. This CDR3 spans 14 amino acids. Per the germline V gene, CDR1 is MDHEN and CDR2 is SYDVKM. The CDR3 is CASSSDRVSEKLFF. In DNA form, the CDR3 reads TGTGCCAGCAGTTCAGACAGGGTATCAGAAAAACTGTTTTTT.

This chain links TRBV28 with TRBJ1-5; D is possibly TRBD1 (5 bases). CDR1 MDHEN and CDR2 SYDVKM come from the germline V gene. Trimming removed 4 bases at V and 6 bases at J, with 22 bases between. The CDR3 is 17 residues long. CDR3 loop: CASSSSWGREIGQPQHF. DNA for the CDR3: TGTGCCAGCAGTTCCTCTTGGGGGAGGGAGATAGGTCAGCCCCAGCATTTT.

Only one count was recorded for this clone. The rearrangement uses TRBV9 and TRBJ2-7; weak D call: TRBD1 (6 bases). The V end lost 0 bases, the J end lost 4 bases, and 8 bases lay between the germline ends. Germline-derived CDR1 and CDR2 are SGDLS and YYNGEE. CDR3 size: 13 residues. The CDR3: CASSVVQGYEQYF. DNA for the CDR3: TGTGCCAGCAGCGTAGTACAGGGTTACGAGCAGTACTTC.

V usage is TRBV5-1 and J usage is TRBJ1-1; D might be TRBD1 (6 bases). Between the trimmed V and J ends, which lost 4 bases and 2 bases, there was a span of 12 bases. The CDR3 loop spans 14 amino acids. The germline V gene encodes CDR1 SGHRS and CDR2 YFSETQ. For the CDR3, the DNA is TGCGCCAGCAGCAAGACAGGTTCAAACACTGAAGCTTTCTTT. Encoded protein: CASSKTGSNTEAFF.

This chain uses TRBV7-3 with TRBJ1-5; 7 bases line up with TRBD1. The germline CDR1 and CDR2 sequences are SGHTA and FQGTGA. The J segment lost 6 bases and the V segment lost 4 bases, leaving 9 bases of the junction unmatched. The CDR3 loop spans 15 amino acids. CDR3 nucleotide sequence: TGTGCCAGCAGCTCGGGACAGACCTCCGGTCAGCCCCAGCATTTT. Amino acids: CASSSGQTSGQPQHF. Filled out from reference TRBV7-3 and TRBJ1-5, the complete variable domain reads GAGVSQTPSNKVTEKGKYVELRCDPISGHTALYWYRQSLGQGPEFLIYFQGTGAADDSGLPNDRFFAVRPEGSVSTLKIQRTERGDSAVYLCASSSGQTSGQPQHFGDGTRLSIL.